This TCR beta chain was captured by sequencing in a study of shared clonotypes between healthy human individuals. Repertoires were generated with immunoSEQ multiplex PCR, while TCRdb's copy carries only in-frame clones and drops some. The sample has 100,000 or so clones, roughly 70% seen once. CDR3 size: 13 residues. V shed 6 bases and J shed 9 bases, with 16 bases lying between them. CDR1 is MDHEN, CDR2 SYDVKM, per germline. The V gene is TRBV28, the J gene TRBJ2-3; D perhaps matches TRBD1 (5 bases). This TCR derives from a woman between 25 and 40 years old in good health. Sequences were obtained from memory CD8+ T cells sorted from blood. Subset given: CD45RO+ cells pooled with CCR7-negative TemRA cells. As DNA, the CDR3 is TGTGCCAGCAGCGGATTGGGGCAACACACGCAGTATTTT. The encoded protein is CASSGLGQHTQYF.